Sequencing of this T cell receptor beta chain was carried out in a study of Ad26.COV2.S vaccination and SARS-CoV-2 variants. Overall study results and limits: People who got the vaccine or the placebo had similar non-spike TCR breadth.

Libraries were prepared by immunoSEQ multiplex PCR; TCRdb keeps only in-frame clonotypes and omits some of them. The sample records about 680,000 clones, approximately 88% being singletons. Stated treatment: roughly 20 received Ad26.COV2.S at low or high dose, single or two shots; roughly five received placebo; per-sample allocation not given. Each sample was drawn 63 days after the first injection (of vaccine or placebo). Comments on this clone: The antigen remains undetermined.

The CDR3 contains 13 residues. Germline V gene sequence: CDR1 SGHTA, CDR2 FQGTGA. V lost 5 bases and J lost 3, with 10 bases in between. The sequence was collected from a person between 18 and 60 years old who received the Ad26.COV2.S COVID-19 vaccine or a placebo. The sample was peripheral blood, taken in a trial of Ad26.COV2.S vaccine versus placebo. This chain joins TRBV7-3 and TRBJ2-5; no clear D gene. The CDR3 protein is CASSPTIKETQYF. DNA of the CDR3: TGTGCCAGCAGCCCCACCATTAAAGAGACCCAGTACTTC.